These 2 T cell receptor beta chains were sequenced from one sample in a study of blood T cell repertoires in COVID-19. The assay was immunoSEQ multiplex PCR, and TCRdb's table has in-frame clones only and misses some. The data show tens of thousands of clones, less than 90% seen once. Sample: peripheral blood. These receptors all stem from a human donor in a cohort sampled during active COVID-19.

The chain links TRBV28 to TRBJ2-3, with 7 bases fitting TRBD1. The CDR3 covers 14 residues. Unmatched junction bases numbered 9, after V lost 6 bases and J lost 6 bases. CDR1 and CDR2 (germline): MDHEN, SYDVKM. The CDR3 DNA sequence: TGTGCCAGCAGGTGGACAGGTTTCACGGATACGCAGTATTTT. Its protein is CASRWTGFTDTQYF.

The CDR3 DNA reads TGTGCCAGCAGCTCGATGTCGCTAGCGGGGGGCGCAGATACGCAGTATTTT. Its protein is CASSSMSLAGGADTQYF. This rearrangement joins TRBV7-6 to TRBJ2-3; TRBD2 agrees at 11 bases. The CDR3 runs to 17 residues. The J segment lost 4 bases and the V segment lost 4 bases, leaving 10 bases of the junction unmatched. Germline V gene data show CDR1 as SGHVS and CDR2 as FNYEAQ.